A single sample gave rise to the 7 T cell receptor gamma chains below, sequenced in a study of gamma-delta T cells after stem cell transplantation (dated by TCRdb to about 2016). Libraries were prepared through RT-PCR. Data came from an Illumina MiSeq. Public reads were reanalyzed in TCRdb with CATT, and rows carrying the same DNA were merged afterwards. This sample has about 1,800 gamma-chain clones in its table, and under 2.5% of those were observed once. 35% to 40% of the sample is taken by the ten largest. Specimen: gamma-delta T cells. These receptors all stem from a human donor. It is not recorded whose cells these are; they may come from a transplant donor.

This clone is deemed medium-sized (0.01 to 0.1%). Other DNA sequences of this sample code for an identical CDR3. V is TRGV9 and J is TRGJP. Germline loops: CDR1 GITISATS, CDR2 ISYDGTV (reference sequence). This CDR3 spans 16 amino acids. The J segment lost 4 bases and the V segment lost 2 bases, leaving 2 bases of the junction unmatched. The CDR3 here is CALWEAQELGKKIKVF. For the CDR3, the DNA is TGTGCCTTGTGGGAGGCACAAGAGTTGGGCAAAAAAATCAAGGTATTT.

Judged by abundance, this clone is medium-sized. The chain recombines TRGV3 with TRGJ1 or TRGJ2. This CDR3 contains 11 residues. The junction had 3 bases not matched to a gene; V was cut back by 4 bases and J by 6 bases. Germline CDR1 reads VTNTFY; CDR2 reads YDVSTARD (reference sequence). CDR3 in amino acids: CATWEGYKKLF. In DNA form, the CDR3 reads TGTGCCACCTGGGAGGGTTATAAGAAACTCTTT.

This chain links TRGV9 with TRGJP. Germline loops: CDR1 GITISATS, CDR2 ISYDGTV (reference sequence). The CDR3 is made up of 15 amino acids. With 4 bases clipped from V and 7 bases from J, the junction kept 4 bases outside the gene matches. CDR3 bases: TGTGCCTTGTGGGAAGATGAGTTGGGCAAAAAAATCAAGGTATTT. It yields the protein CALWEDELGKKIKVF.

This clone is large by share. Other DNA sequences from this sample encode an identical CDR3 as well. The chain joins TRGV9 to TRGJP. In germline, CDR1 is GITISATS, CDR2 ISYDGTV (reference sequence). The CDR3 contains 16 residues. Germline trimming cut 0 bases from V and 7 bases from J; bases unmatched to any gene: 3. The chain's CDR3 is CALWEVLELGKKIKVF. The CDR3 DNA sequence: TGTGCCTTGTGGGAGGTGTTGGAGTTGGGCAAAAAAATCAAGGTATTT.

This clone counts as medium-sized (0.01 to 0.1%). A much larger clone lies one base from this, so it may be a read error. The chain links TRGV2 to TRGJ1 or TRGJ2. The CDR3 contains 10 residues. The germline V gene encodes CDR1 EGSNGY and CDR2 YDSYNSKV. The V gene end was trimmed by 4 bases and the J gene end by 11 bases; junction bases not matched to a gene: 5. DNA of the CDR3: TGTGCCACCTGGGAGGATGAGAAACTCTTT. Translated: CATWEDEKLF.

Points on this clone: One junction end does not reproduce the germline sequence, and a read error may be involved. The gene calls are TRGV9 and TRGJ1 or TRGJ2. The CDR3 is made up of 14 amino acids. Germline-derived CDR1 and CDR2 are GITISATS and ISYDGTV (reference sequence). DNA of the CDR3: TGTGCCTTGCGGGAGGTGTTGTTAGGGTATAAGAAACTCTTT. This encodes CALREVLLGYKKLF.

As concerns this clone: This DNA translates differently at residue 5 from the TCRdb protein, which is that of a much larger clone; a read error is likely, and the protein shown is the DNA's own translation. CDR3 in DNA: TGTGCCTTGTGGGGGGTGTTAAGGGAGTTGGGCAAAAAAATCAAGGTATTT. Protein product: CALWGVLRELGKKIKVF. This chain connects TRGV9 to TRGJP. This CDR3 is built from 17 residues. The germline gives CDR1 GITISATS, CDR2 ISYDGTV (reference sequence).